The following is a TCR beta chain sequence with its context. The target antigen is unknown. iRepertoire HTBI primers and Arm-PCR of CDR3 regions built TCR beta libraries. Using its own MiXCR run on the multiplex PCR reads, TCRdb lists one record per CDR3 protein. In the table there are 700,000 or so distinct CDR3 sequences, about 32% of which are singletons. These data come from a study of regulatory T cells in long-lasting Graves disease. Study-level findings and limits: TRBV28, TRBJ1-2 and TRBJ2-5 were favored in persistent disease. Relative to new patients (approximately 960), persistent patients exhibited greater sharing of public clonotypes (around 3,000). Sample size, which was small, may have reduced accuracy.

In germline, CDR1 is SGDLS, CDR2 YYNGEE. Trimming took 0 bases from V and 6 from J, leaving 9 bases between them. This CDR3 is built from 13 residues. The time point is: persistent/refractory GD, antithyroid drugs over 5 years with positive TRAb. PBMCs were the source of the RNA used for TCR sequencing. Diagnoses of Graves' disease were made by American Thyroid Association guidelines. The sample here was peripheral blood mononuclear cells (PBMCs), taken when the disease was refractory, from a patient treated with antithyroid drugs. The sequence was obtained from a female donor with Graves disease. This chain joins TRBV9 and TRBJ1-2; TRBD1 might be the D (6 bases). CDR3 sequence: CASSVDGGNGYTF. The DNA of the CDR3 is TGTGCCAGCAGCGTAGATGGGGGCAATGGCTACACCTTC.